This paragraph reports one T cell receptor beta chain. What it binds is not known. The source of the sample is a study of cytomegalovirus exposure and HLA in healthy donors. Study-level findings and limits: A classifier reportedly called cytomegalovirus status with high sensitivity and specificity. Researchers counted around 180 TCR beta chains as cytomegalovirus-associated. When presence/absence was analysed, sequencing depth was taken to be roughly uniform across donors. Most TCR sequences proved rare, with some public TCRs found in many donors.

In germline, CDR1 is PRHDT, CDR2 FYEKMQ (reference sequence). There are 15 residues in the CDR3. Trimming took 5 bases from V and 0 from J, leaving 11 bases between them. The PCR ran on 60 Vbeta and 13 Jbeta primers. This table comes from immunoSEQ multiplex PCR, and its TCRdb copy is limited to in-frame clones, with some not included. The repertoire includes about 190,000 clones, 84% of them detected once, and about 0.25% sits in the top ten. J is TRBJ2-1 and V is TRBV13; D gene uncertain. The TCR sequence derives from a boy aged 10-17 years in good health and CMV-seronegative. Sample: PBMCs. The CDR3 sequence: CASSPGSSSYNEQFF. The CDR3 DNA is TGTGCCAGCAGCCCCGGGTCGAGCTCCTACAATGAGCAGTTCTTC.